A single sample gave rise to the 20 T cell receptor beta chains below, sequenced in a study of T-cell memory formation after mild COVID-19. In TCRdb, the 5' RACE reads were re-called with MiXCR into one record per CDR3 protein. The data hold about 350,000 distinct CDR3 sequences, with roughly 15% observed a single time. Sequencing was carried out using PBMCs or a T cell subset sorted from them (not recorded which). Receptor source: a man aged 18 to 29 who had mild COVID-19 (a few samples of this study predate the infection). Cell type and time point are not known.

As DNA, the CDR3 is TGCGCCAGCAGCCAAGACAGTCTAGCCAGGGACATTCAGTACTTC. Amino acids: CASSQDSLARDIQYF. The V call is TRBV4-1, the J call TRBJ2-4; D is tentatively TRBD1 or TRBD2 (5 bases each). The V and J ends lost 0 bases and 8 bases respectively, with 14 bases between them. The germline V gene encodes CDR1 MGHRA and CDR2 YSYEKL. The length of the CDR3 is 15 residues.

This clonotype was seen a handful of times. V usage is TRBV20-1 and J usage is TRBJ2-3; 9 bases line up with TRBD2. This CDR3 has 14 amino acids. The V gene end was trimmed by 5 bases and the J gene end by 6 bases; junction bases not matched to a gene: 9. CDR1 is DFQATT and CDR2 is SNEGSKA in the germline V gene (reference sequence). The CDR3, as DNA: TGCAGTGCTGGGGGTAGCGGGGGCGGGGATACGCAGTATTTT. Translating it yields CSAGGSGGGDTQYF.

The rearrangement uses TRBV4-1 and TRBJ2-5, with 10 bases fitting TRBD2. The V gene end was trimmed by 2 bases and the J gene end by 3 bases; junction bases not matched to a gene: 0. In germline, CDR1 is MGHRA, CDR2 YSYEKL. The CDR3 runs to 14 residues. The CDR3 DNA is TGCGCCAGCAGCCAACTAGCGGGGGAAGAGACCCAGTACTTC. Its translation: CASSQLAGEETQYF.

This clonotype was found many times. CDR3: CASSQDPVRTLHF. The CDR3 DNA is TGCGCCAGCAGCCAAGATCCTGTCCGGACCCTCCACTTT. The chain employs TRBV4-3 and TRBJ1-6; D gene uncertain. The CDR3 contains 13 residues. Trimming took off 0 bases at V and 14 bases at J, with 11 bases between the two ends. Germline lookup yields CDR1 LGHNA and CDR2 YSLEER.

V and J are TRBV7-9 and TRBJ1-1; no definite D call. V was trimmed by 7 bases and J by 10 bases, leaving 16 bases between them. Germline lookup yields CDR1 SEHNR and CDR2 FQNEAQ (reference sequence). The length of the CDR3 is 12 residues. The CDR3 DNA is TGTGCCAGCACCTCCCTAGTGGCAGGAGCTTTCTTT. It translates to CASTSLVAGAFF.

The chain combines TRBV18 with TRBJ2-3, with 11 bases matching TRBD2. Germline lookup yields CDR1 KGHSH and CDR2 LQKENI. CDR3 size: 17 residues. V shed 4 bases, J shed 2 bases, and the junction held 8 bases outside the gene matches. CDR3 DNA sequence: TGTGCCAGCTCACGACAGATTAGCGGGGGGGCCACAGATACGCAGTATTTT. This translates into CASSRQISGGATDTQYF.

J is TRBJ1-1 and V is TRBV6-6; D may be TRBD1 (5 bases). Germline V gene data show CDR1 as MNHNY and CDR2 as SVGAGI (reference sequence). The CDR3 runs to 13 residues. The V gene lost 7 bases and the J gene lost 5 bases, with 14 bases spanning the gap. The CDR3 region is CASNQGGLTEAFF. CDR3 coding DNA: TGTGCCAGCAATCAGGGTGGGTTGACTGAAGCTTTCTTT.

This clonotype was picked up a small number of times. The J gene is TRBJ1-2, the V gene TRBV7-2; TRBD1 aligns across 10 bases. J was trimmed by 3 bases and V by 1 base; bases with no gene match: 8. CDR3 length: 17 amino acids. Germline V gene lookup returns CDR1 SGHTA and CDR2 FQGNSA. This CDR3 reads CASSLGLDRGRDYGYTF. CDR3 coding DNA: TGTGCCAGCAGCTTAGGGCTAGACAGGGGGCGCGACTATGGCTACACCTTC.

This chain connects TRBV20-1 to TRBJ2-1; D unclear. The CDR3 is 13 amino acids. Germline loops: CDR1 DFQATT, CDR2 SNEGSKA (reference sequence). Trimming took 3 bases from V and 9 from J, leaving 15 bases between them. CDR3 protein: CSASVTVDVEQFF. The CDR3 DNA follows: TGCAGTGCTAGTGTAACCGTCGACGTTGAGCAGTTCTTC.

The chain recombines TRBV9 with TRBJ2-5, with 8 positions matching TRBD2. Germline assignment: CDR1 SGDLS and CDR2 YYNGEE. V shed 2 bases and J 6 bases; nucleotides not matched to a gene: 12. The CDR3 is made up of 16 amino acids. The CDR3 nucleotides are TGTGCCAGCAGCGTTGGTGGCGGGACTAGGATACAGACCCAGTACTTC. Protein sequence: CASSVGGGTRIQTQYF.

This clonotype was seen a few times. CDR3 nucleotide sequence: TGCAGTGCTACCACTCTACAGGGGAACTATGGCTACACCTTC. Translated: CSATTLQGNYGYTF. The J gene is TRBJ1-2, the V gene TRBV20-1; 7 bases align to TRBD1. V lost 4 bases to trimming and J lost 2 bases; unmatched junction nucleotides: 7. Germline values: CDR1 DFQATT, CDR2 SNEGSKA (reference sequence). The CDR3 extends over 14 amino acids.

The chain carries TRBV4-3 and TRBJ2-2; D is possibly TRBD2 (6 bases). CDR3 length: 16 residues. The ends were cut back, 1 base at V and 3 bases at J, with 12 bases in the middle. The germline CDR1 and CDR2 sequences are LGHNA and YSLEER. The CDR3: CASSQARGGDTGELFF. CDR3 nucleotide sequence: TGCGCCAGCAGCCAAGCGCGGGGCGGAGACACCGGGGAGCTGTTTTTT.

The chain carries TRBV10-3 and TRBJ1-5; TRBD1 is a possible D gene (6 bases). Deletions cut 6 bases from V and 0 bases from J, with 6 bases between. Germline lookup yields CDR1 ENHRY and CDR2 SYGVKD. The CDR3 contains 13 residues. CDR3: CAIRDSSNQPQHF. CDR3 nucleotide sequence: TGTGCCATCAGGGACAGTAGCAATCAGCCCCAGCATTTT.

This clonotype has only one observation. V is TRBV6-5 and J is TRBJ2-5; tentative D call: TRBD2 (5 bases). V was trimmed by 0 bases and J by 4 bases, leaving 12 bases between them. From germline, CDR1 is MNHEY and CDR2 SVGAGI. This CDR3 contains 15 residues. This CDR3 is CASSYSIGVRETQYF. CDR3 coding DNA: TGTGCCAGCAGTTACTCGATCGGGGTACGAGAGACCCAGTACTTC.

This clonotype came up a few times. This chain links TRBV5-5 with TRBJ2-4; perhaps D is TRBD1 or TRBD2 (6 bases each). The CDR3 runs 15 residues. The ends were cut back, 1 base at V and 8 bases at J, with 16 bases in the middle. Germline loops: CDR1 SGHKS, CDR2 YYEKEE (reference sequence). The CDR3 is CASSLYGGRLDIQYF. DNA for the CDR3: TGTGCCAGCAGCTTGTATGGGGGGCGTTTGGACATTCAGTACTTC.

This clonotype has a count of ten or more. This chain connects TRBV27 to TRBJ2-2; 8 bases are a match to TRBD1. This CDR3 has 16 amino acids. The V gene end was trimmed by 0 bases and the J gene end by 6 bases; junction bases not matched to a gene: 6. Germline-derived CDR1 and CDR2 are MNHEY and SMNVEV (reference sequence). In DNA, the CDR3 is TGTGCCAGCAGTTTATCGAGACAGGGGTACGCCGGGGAGCTGTTTTTT. Amino acids: CASSLSRQGYAGELFF.

This clonotype was counted only a few times. V and J are TRBV2 and TRBJ1-2, with TRBD1 matching 8 bases. The V segment lost 6 bases and the J segment 8 bases; nucleotides outside the gene matches: 5. This CDR3 is 12 amino acids long. The germline V gene has CDR1 SNHLY and CDR2 FYNNEI. The CDR3 spells CASSRTGSGYTF. The CDR3 DNA reads as TGTGCCAGCAGCCGGACAGGGAGCGGCTACACCTTC.

This clonotype has more than one count but fewer than ten. The CDR3 DNA follows: TGCAGCGGCCTTACAGGGGGCGAAGAGACCCAGTACTTC. Its protein product is CSGLTGGEETQYF. The J gene is TRBJ2-5, the V gene TRBV29-1; 9 bases are a match to TRBD1. The junction had 6 bases not matched to a gene; V was cut back by 7 bases and J by 3 bases. From germline, CDR1 is SQVTM and CDR2 ANQGSEA. The CDR3 is 13 residues long.

This clonotype was seen at least ten times. This sequence joins TRBV19 and TRBJ1-1; the D is unclear. CDR1 and CDR2 (germline): LNHDA, SQIVND (reference sequence). V dropped 3 bases and J dropped 8 bases, with 13 bases sitting between them. The length of the CDR3 is 13 residues. DNA for the CDR3: TGTGCCAGTAGTATGCTCCTGGACGGGGAAGCTTTCTTT. Residues: CASSMLLDGEAFF.

The chain is built from TRBV10-3 and TRBJ1-1; no definite D call. Between the trimmed V and J ends, which lost 7 bases and 4 bases, there was a span of 10 bases. Germline V gene data show CDR1 as ENHRY and CDR2 as SYGVKD. The CDR3 has 12 amino acids. CDR3 nucleotides: TGTGCCATCAAGAATCCGGTCACTGAAGCTTTCTTT. Protein: CAIKNPVTEAFF.